The entry that follows covers one TCR beta chain sequence. What it recognizes is unknown. The V segment lost 5 bases and the J segment 3 bases; nucleotides outside the gene matches: 2. This CDR3 contains 14 residues. The germline V gene encodes CDR1 LNHDA and CDR2 SQIVND (reference sequence). This specimen comes from a study of cytomegalovirus exposure and HLA in healthy donors. The study, taken as a whole, reports: A prior analysis recorded that most TCR beta V segments were productive about 87% or about 30% of the time. A later analysis linked a missense DCLRE1C variant to TCR beta V- and J-gene trimming. Immune exposure information available was restricted to CMV serostatus.

The PCR ran on 60 Vbeta and 13 Jbeta primers. Assay used: immunoSEQ multiplex PCR; TCRdb lists only in-frame clones, some missing. Of approximately 160,000 clones in the sample, over 75% are singletons; the top ten hold 1%. The V gene is TRBV19, the J gene TRBJ2-1; TRBD2 agrees at 9 bases. The clonotype comes from a woman aged 45-59 years in good health and CMV-seropositive. The sample taken for sequencing was PBMCs. Here the CDR3 reads CASSLAGNYNEQFF. DNA for the CDR3: TGTGCCAGTAGTCTAGCGGGAAACTACAATGAGCAGTTCTTC.